These 30 T cell receptor beta chains were sequenced from one sample in a study of tumor-infiltrating lymphocytes in localized non-small cell lung cancer. Generated by immunoSEQ multiplex PCR, the TCRdb table keeps only in-frame clones and is missing some. The sample consists of 15,000 to 20,000 clones, about 42% of them appearing once. The sequencing input was lung tumor tissue. These receptors came from a human donor with non-small cell lung cancer.

This chain joins TRBV6-5 and TRBJ1-5, with TRBD1 matching over 9 bases. The CDR3 loop spans 14 amino acids. CDR1 is MNHEY, CDR2 SVGAGI, per germline. After removal of 5 bases from V and 7 bases from J, the junction contained 6 bases not matched to a gene. The CDR3 is CASSGQGFGQPQHF. As DNA, the CDR3 is TGTGCCAGCAGTGGACAGGGGTTTGGCCAGCCCCAGCATTTT.

The CDR3 sequence: CASSLGTGHTDTQYF. The CDR3 nucleotides are TGTGCCAGCAGCTTAGGGACAGGGCACACAGATACGCAGTATTTT. J is TRBJ2-3 and V is TRBV7-6; 8 nucleotides agree with TRBD1. V was pared by 1 base and J by 2 bases, with 2 bases of the junction left unmatched. The CDR3 is 15 amino acids. The germline CDR1 and CDR2 sequences are SGHVS and FNYEAQ.

This clone was detected a few times. This rearrangement joins TRBV4-1 to TRBJ2-6; 10 bases fit TRBD1. The CDR3 is made up of 16 amino acids. From germline, CDR1 is MGHRA and CDR2 YSYEKL. V gave up 4 bases and J gave up 0 bases; unmatched junction bases: 0. The CDR3 spells CASSRTGGSGANVLTF. Written as DNA, the CDR3 is TGCGCCAGCAGCCGGACAGGGGGCTCTGGGGCCAACGTCCTGACTTTC.

CDR3 nucleotide sequence: TGCAGTGCTGTACAGGGGGCTCAGCATTTT. Translating it yields CSAVQGAQHF. The chain uses TRBV20-1 and TRBJ1-5, with TRBD1 matching 9 bases. This CDR3 is built from 10 residues. Germline loops: CDR1 DFQATT, CDR2 SNEGSKA (reference sequence). V was pared by 5 bases and J by 13 bases, with 3 bases of the junction left unmatched.

The sample holds one count of this clone. The V and J genes are TRBV27 and TRBJ1-2, with D unresolved. The ends were cut back, 3 bases at V and 0 bases at J, with 17 bases in the middle. The length of the CDR3 is 17 residues. Germline loops: CDR1 MNHEY, CDR2 SMNVEV (reference sequence). CDR3: CASSFPRKGRPNYGYTF. The CDR3 region has the DNA TGTGCCAGCAGTTTCCCCCGTAAGGGCCGACCTAACTATGGCTACACCTTC.

V gene TRBV7-3 combines with J gene TRBJ2-3; a weak D match, TRBD1 (7 bases). Trimming took 4 bases from V and 2 from J, leaving 31 bases between them. CDR1 is SGHTA, CDR2 FQGTGA, per germline. The CDR3 extends over 21 amino acids. The CDR3, as DNA: TGTGCCAGCAGCTCGCCGCCGTCAACCCTCAACCGCGGGACAGACACAGATACGCAGTATTTT. Translating it yields CASSSPPSTLNRGTDTDTQYF.

The J gene is TRBJ2-3, the V gene TRBV7-3; weak D call: TRBD2 (7 bases). The germline CDR1 and CDR2 sequences are SGHTA and FQGTGA. Deletions cut 5 bases from V and 1 base from J, with 16 bases between. The CDR3 consists of 16 residues. The CDR3 sequence is CASSQGGGPGTDTQYF. The CDR3 DNA is TGTGCCAGCAGCCAAGGCGGGGGCCCAGGCACAGATACGCAGTATTTT.

This chain links TRBV6-4 with TRBJ1-2; maybe TRBD1 (5 bases). The CDR3 runs to 15 residues. Germline values: CDR1 MRHNA, CDR2 SNTAGT. With 4 bases removed from V and 2 bases from J, the gap between germline ends came to 14 bases. CDR3 loop: CASSVPQGSNYGYTF. CDR3 coding DNA: TGTGCCAGCAGTGTACCCCAGGGTTCGAACTATGGCTACACCTTC.

This clone was observed many times. The rearrangement joins TRBV18 to TRBJ2-7, with D uncertain. Trimming cost V 4 bases and J 2 bases, with 3 bases left between them. CDR3 size: 11 residues. Germline CDR1 and CDR2: KGHSH and LQKENI. In DNA, the CDR3 is TGTGCCAGCTCACTTGCCTACGAGCAGTACTTC. Protein product: CASSLAYEQYF.

This rearrangement joins TRBV5-7 to TRBJ1-5, with D unresolved. TRBV5-7 is an open reading frame, and its role is uncertain. With 2 bases removed from V and 5 bases from J, the gap between germline ends came to 14 bases. The CDR3 is 15 amino acids. CDR3 sequence reads: CASSLGPQLDQPQHF. For the CDR3, the DNA is TGTGCCAGCAGCTTAGGCCCGCAGCTTGATCAGCCCCAGCATTTT.

V usage is TRBV7-9 and J usage is TRBJ2-7; TRBD2 matches at 10 bases. The CDR3 contains 14 residues. In germline, CDR1 is SEHNR, CDR2 FQNEAQ (reference sequence). The V gene end was trimmed by 5 bases and the J gene end by 5 bases; junction bases not matched to a gene: 6. The CDR3 region has the DNA TGTGCCAGCAGCGGTAGCGGGGGGCCCCACGAGCAGTACTTC. Protein sequence: CASSGSGGPHEQYF.

The rearrangement uses TRBV5-1 and TRBJ2-3; 8 bases are a match to TRBD2. Germline-derived CDR1 and CDR2 are SGHRS and YFSETQ. Trimming cost V 0 bases and J 0 bases; bases outside gene matches: 9. There are 18 residues in the CDR3. The CDR3 DNA is TGCGCCAGCAGCTTGGAGGGCGTCGGGGGGGGAAGCACAGATACGCAGTATTTT. As protein: CASSLEGVGGGSTDTQYF.

This clone was picked up a small number of times. The chain employs TRBV5-1 and TRBJ1-3, with D possibly TRBD1 on 5 matching bases. This CDR3 is 16 amino acids long. V shed 0 bases and J shed 5 bases, with 15 bases lying between them. The V gene's germline CDR1 is SGHRS and CDR2 YFSETQ. The CDR3 loop is CASSLGDLTQRNTIYF. The CDR3 DNA sequence: TGCGCCAGCAGCTTGGGGGACCTCACCCAAAGAAACACCATATATTTT.

This clone was recorded a few times. The rearrangement links TRBV2 to TRBJ1-6; 7 positions agree with TRBD1. Germline CDR1 and CDR2: SNHLY and FYNNEI. The CDR3 consists of 14 residues. Trimming took 6 bases from V and 7 from J; bases not matched to a gene: 6. The CDR3 coding sequence is TGTGCCAGCAGCGCGGACAGGAAAAATTCACCCCTCCACTTT. Translation: CASSADRKNSPLHF. Using reference TRBV2 and TRBJ1-6 for the parts outside the CDR3, the full variable domain is EPEVTQTPSHQVTQMGQEVILRCVPISNHLYFYWYRQILGQKVEFLVSFYNNEISEKSEIFDDQFSVERPDGSNFTLKIRSTKLEDSAMYFCASSADRKNSPLHFGNGTRLTVT.

The rearrangement links TRBV7-9 to TRBJ1-5; 7 bases align to TRBD1. This CDR3 is 14 amino acids long. Unmatched junction bases numbered 3, after V lost 4 bases and J lost 3 bases. Germline-derived CDR1 and CDR2 are SEHNR and FQNEAQ (reference sequence). The CDR3 here is CASSSGTDNQPQHF. The CDR3 coding sequence is TGTGCCAGCAGCTCCGGGACAGACAATCAGCCCCAGCATTTT.

This clone was found a few times. The chain employs TRBV27 and TRBJ2-1, with TRBD2 identical over 13 bases. The length of the CDR3 is 16 residues. The V segment lost 3 bases and the J segment 5 bases; nucleotides outside the gene matches: 4. Per germline, CDR1 MNHEY and CDR2 SMNVEV (reference sequence). CDR3 nucleotide sequence: TGTGCCAGCAGTTTCGCACTAGCGGGGGGGCACAATGAGCAGTTCTTC. It specifies CASSFALAGGHNEQFF.

This clone appeared a few times. The CDR3 here is CASNPTGINEQFF. The CDR3 DNA reads as TGTGCCAGCAACCCGACAGGGATCAATGAGCAGTTCTTC. This sequence joins TRBV5-5 and TRBJ2-1; 7 bases align to TRBD1. CDR1 is SGHKS and CDR2 is YYEKEE in the germline V gene (reference sequence). V lost 6 bases to trimming and J lost 6 bases; unmatched junction nucleotides: 6. This CDR3 has 13 amino acids.

This clone has more than one count but fewer than ten. This chain links TRBV28 with TRBJ2-7; D possibly corresponds to TRBD1 (6 bases). There are 15 residues in the CDR3. V lost 8 bases and J 0 bases, leaving 17 bases between the germline ends. Germline loops: CDR1 MDHEN, CDR2 SYDVKM. CDR3 sequence (DNA): TGTGCCAGCGTTTCTGGGGGCGCTAGCTCCTACGAGCAGTACTTC. It yields the protein CASVSGGASSYEQYF.

J is TRBJ2-6 and V is TRBV19; TRBD1 matches 8 bases. This CDR3 is built from 16 residues. CDR1 is LNHDA and CDR2 is SQIVND in the germline V gene (reference sequence). V shed 6 bases and J 1 base; nucleotides not matched to a gene: 5. Written as DNA, the CDR3 is TGTGCCAGTAGGTGGACAGGGCCTTCTGGGGCCAACGTCCTGACTTTC. Protein: CASRWTGPSGANVLTF. The full variable domain, completed using reference TRBV19 and TRBJ2-6, is DGGITQSPKYLFRKEGQNVTLSCEQNLNHDAMYWYRQDPGQGLRLIYYSQIVNDFQKGDIAEGYSVSREKKESFPLTVTSAQKNPTAFYLCASRWTGPSGANVLTFGAGSRLTVL.

This chain connects TRBV28 to TRBJ2-7; TRBD2 agrees at 11 bases. The CDR3 totals 14 residues. With 4 bases clipped from V and 5 bases from J, the junction kept 4 bases outside the gene matches. The V gene's germline CDR1 is MDHEN and CDR2 SYDVKM. CDR3 coding DNA: TGTGCCAGCAGTTCTAGCGGGGGGCGTCACGAGCAGTACTTC. It yields the protein CASSSSGGRHEQYF.

This chain joins TRBV7-6 and TRBJ2-1; 8 positions agree with TRBD2. There are 16 residues in the CDR3. V lost 5 bases, J lost 3 bases, and 9 bases stayed unmatched. CDR1 SGHVS and CDR2 FNYEAQ come from the germline V gene. The CDR3 loop is CASSPVGGGIYNEQFF. CDR3 coding DNA: TGTGCCAGCAGCCCGGTCGGCGGGGGGATCTACAATGAGCAGTTCTTC.

The chain joins TRBV29-1 to TRBJ2-1; 10 bases agree with TRBD2. This CDR3 comprises 11 residues. Germline loops: CDR1 SQVTM, CDR2 ANQGSEA. V shed 6 bases, J shed 14 bases, and the junction held 7 bases outside the gene matches. The CDR3 DNA follows: TGCAGCGTGGTGACTAGCGGGCAGGAGTTCTTC. This codes for CSVVTSGQEFF.

This clone was seen repeatedly, ten times or more. The chain links TRBV9 to TRBJ1-1; D gene uncertain. The germline V gene encodes CDR1 SGDLS and CDR2 YYNGEE. V dropped 2 bases and J dropped 0 bases, with 8 bases sitting between them. The CDR3 sequence is 14 residues long. The CDR3 coding sequence is TGTGCCAGCAGCGTCGACGGTATGAACACTGAAGCTTTCTTT. This encodes CASSVDGMNTEAFF.

The V and J genes are TRBV4-2 and TRBJ1-5; D unresolved. The V end was cut by 5 bases, the J end by 7 bases, with 18 bases between. Germline values: CDR1 LGHNA, CDR2 YNFKEQ. This CDR3 spans 15 amino acids. CDR3 sequence (DNA): TGTGCCAGCAGCTTACTTCTTAGGCGCCGGCAGCCCCAGCATTTT. As protein: CASSLLLRRRQPQHF.

V gene TRBV5-1 combines with J gene TRBJ1-3, with D tentatively TRBD1 (5 bases). The V end was cut by 4 bases, the J end by 2 bases, with 10 bases between. CDR3 size: 14 residues. Per germline, CDR1 SGHRS and CDR2 YFSETQ. CDR3 amino acids: CASSEGRAGNTIYF. The CDR3 DNA follows: TGCGCCAGCAGCGAGGGGAGGGCTGGAAACACCATATATTTT.

This clone was counted a few times. V usage is TRBV28 and J usage is TRBJ2-1; maybe TRBD1 (6 bases). The CDR3 loop spans 13 amino acids. Trimming stripped 7 bases from V and 5 bases from J, with 12 bases between. Germline V gives CDR1 MDHEN, CDR2 SYDVKM. In DNA form, the CDR3 reads TGTGCCAGCAAACAGGGATGGGACAATGAGCAGTTCTTC. Its protein is CASKQGWDNEQFF.

This clone came up many times. V is TRBV9 and J is TRBJ1-4; no clear D. V was trimmed by 3 bases and J by 3 bases, leaving 24 bases between them. Germline-derived CDR1 and CDR2 are SGDLS and YYNGEE. The CDR3 length is 19 residues. The CDR3 nucleotides read TGTGCCAGCAGCGGATACACAAAAGGGTCCACGGCGGCTAATGAAAAACTGTTTTTT. Protein: CASSGYTKGSTAANEKLFF.

Only a few counts were recorded for this clone. The V and J genes are TRBV5-6 and TRBJ1-2; D uncertain. This CDR3 contains 11 residues. With 1 base removed from V and 6 bases from J, the gap between germline ends came to 4 bases. Germline V gene data show CDR1 as SGHDT and CDR2 as YYEEEE. The CDR3 protein is CASSLSHGYTF. CDR3 sequence (DNA): TGTGCCAGCAGCTTGAGTCATGGCTACACCTTC.

As concerns this clone: In the same sample, other DNA sequences code for this CDR3. The chain is built from TRBV7-9 and TRBJ1-4, with 9 bases matching TRBD1. This CDR3 has 14 amino acids. Trimming at V came to 4 bases and at J to 8 bases, leaving 5 bases not matched to a gene. CDR1 and CDR2 (germline): SEHNR, FQNEAQ (reference sequence). The DNA of the CDR3 is TGTGCCAGCAGCTCTCGCGGGACAGGGGAAAAACTGTTTTTT. This sequence encodes CASSSRGTGEKLFF.

This clone was counted between two and nine times. The gene calls are TRBV11-2 and TRBJ1-3; D not resolved. This CDR3 comprises 16 residues. Trimming left V 1 base short and J 0 bases short, with 10 bases between. CDR1 and CDR2 from the germline V gene are SGHAT and FQNNGV. CDR3 residues: CASSLGFTVSGNTIYF. CDR3 nucleotides: TGTGCCAGCAGCTTAGGATTTACGGTCTCTGGAAACACCATATATTTT.